What follows is one TCR beta chain and its context. The antigen is unknown. These data come from a study of shared clonotypes between healthy human individuals. Study summary: CD4 naive and CD4 memory each took three plates per donor, while CD8 naive took two and CD8 memory one. Findings and limits, study-wide: Relative to clonotypes present in all four donors, those not shared had lower generation probabilities.

The CDR3 consists of 14 residues. V lost 2 bases and J lost 4, with 11 bases in between. The germline V gene has CDR1 SGHTA and CDR2 FQGNSA. Only in-frame clones appear in the TCRdb table, and some are missing; sequencing was by immunoSEQ multiplex PCR. Here the sample spans 2 million to 2.5 million clones, nearly 97% being singletons. Healthy HIV-negative adults with no recent acute infections or vaccinations were recruited as donors. The investigators split CD4+ cells into a CD45RA+ naive subset and a CD45RA-negative memory subset. This chain uses TRBV7-2 with TRBJ1-2; tentative D call: TRBD1 (6 bases). This sequence originates from a man between 18 and 35 years old in good health. The sample comprised naive CD4+ T cells sorted from blood. Subset: CD45RA+ positively selected. CDR3 region: CASSLRGAVYGYTF. The CDR3, as DNA: TGTGCCAGCAGCTTAAGGGGGGCCGTCTATGGCTACACCTTC.